This paragraph covers one TCR beta chain sequence. The CDR3 consists of 14 residues. Germline V CDR1 and CDR2: KGHSH, LQKENI. With 4 bases clipped from V and 3 bases from J, the junction kept 3 bases outside the gene matches. This specimen comes from a study of blood T cell repertoires in COVID-19. Background on the study: COVID-19 samples collected from the United States, Italy and Spain covered acute and convalescent phases. Sources were T cells, B-cell-depleted T cells, or PBMCs; the material itself was cDNA or gDNA.

In the original analysis: The assay estimated nucleated cells by amplifying reference gene primers. Data came from immunoSEQ multiplex PCR; TCRdb stores just in-frame clones and leaves some out. From that table come the V and J calls and clone size; the DNA was used to work out D and trimming. Among 50,000 or so clones listed, 85% to 90% were seen once. This TCR derives from a human donor in a cohort sampled during active COVID-19. Sequencing used peripheral blood. The V call is TRBV18, the J call TRBJ1-5; 7 bases align to TRBD1. The CDR3 loop is CASSHGQANQPQHF. The CDR3 DNA follows: TGTGCCAGCTCACACGGACAGGCCAATCAGCCCCAGCATTTT.